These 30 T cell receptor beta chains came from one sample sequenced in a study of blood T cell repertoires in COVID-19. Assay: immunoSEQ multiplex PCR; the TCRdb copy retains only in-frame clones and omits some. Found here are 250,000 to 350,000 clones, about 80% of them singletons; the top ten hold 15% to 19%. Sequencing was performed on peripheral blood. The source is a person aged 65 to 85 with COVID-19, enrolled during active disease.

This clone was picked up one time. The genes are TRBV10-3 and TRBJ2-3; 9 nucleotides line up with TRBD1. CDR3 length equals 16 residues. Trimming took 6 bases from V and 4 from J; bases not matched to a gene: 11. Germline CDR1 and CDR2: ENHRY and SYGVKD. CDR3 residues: CAISKPPGQGPDTQYF. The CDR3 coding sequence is TGTGCCATCAGCAAACCTCCGGGACAGGGACCAGATACGCAGTATTTT.

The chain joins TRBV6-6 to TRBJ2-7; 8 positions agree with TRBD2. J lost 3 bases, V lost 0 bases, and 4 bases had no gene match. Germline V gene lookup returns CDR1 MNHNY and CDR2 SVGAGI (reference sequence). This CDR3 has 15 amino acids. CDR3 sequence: CASSYSRAGVYEQYF. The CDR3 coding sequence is TGTGCCAGCAGTTACTCGAGAGCGGGAGTCTACGAGCAGTACTTC.

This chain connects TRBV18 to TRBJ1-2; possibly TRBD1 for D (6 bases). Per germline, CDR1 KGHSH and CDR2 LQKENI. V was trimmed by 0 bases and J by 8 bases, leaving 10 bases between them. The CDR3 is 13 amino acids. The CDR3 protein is CASSPPGAKGYTF. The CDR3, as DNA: TGTGCCAGCTCACCACCGGGGGCTAAGGGCTACACCTTC.

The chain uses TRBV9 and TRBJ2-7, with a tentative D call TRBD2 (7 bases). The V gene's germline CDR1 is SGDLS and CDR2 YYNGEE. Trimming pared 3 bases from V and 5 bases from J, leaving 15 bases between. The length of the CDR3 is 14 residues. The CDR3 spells CASSAGGGPDEQYF. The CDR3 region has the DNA TGTGCCAGCAGCGCGGGGGGCGGACCTGACGAGCAGTACTTC.

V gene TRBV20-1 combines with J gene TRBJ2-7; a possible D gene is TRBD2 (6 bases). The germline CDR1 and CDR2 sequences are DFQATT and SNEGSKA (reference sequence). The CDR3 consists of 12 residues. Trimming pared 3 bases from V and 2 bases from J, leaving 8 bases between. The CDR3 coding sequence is TGCAGTGCTAGTGGGACTCCCTACGAGCAGTACTTC. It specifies CSASGTPYEQYF.

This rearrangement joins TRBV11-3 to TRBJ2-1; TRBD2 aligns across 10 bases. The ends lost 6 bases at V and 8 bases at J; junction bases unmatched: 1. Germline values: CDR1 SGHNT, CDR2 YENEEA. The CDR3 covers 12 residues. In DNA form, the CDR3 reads TGTGCCAGCAGAGGACTAGCGGATGAGCAGTTCTTC. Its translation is CASRGLADEQFF.

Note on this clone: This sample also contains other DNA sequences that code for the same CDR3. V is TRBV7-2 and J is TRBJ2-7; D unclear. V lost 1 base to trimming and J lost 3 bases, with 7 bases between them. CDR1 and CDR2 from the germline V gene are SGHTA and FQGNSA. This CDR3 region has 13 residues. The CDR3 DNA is TGTGCCAGCAGCTTAGATTACAGCTACGAGCAGTACTTC. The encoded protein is CASSLDYSYEQYF. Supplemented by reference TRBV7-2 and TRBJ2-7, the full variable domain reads GAGVSQSPSNKVTEKGKDVELRCDPISGHTALYWYRQSLGQGLEFLIYFQGNSAPDKSGLPSDRFSAERTGGSVSTLTIQRTQQEDSAVYLCASSLDYSYEQYFGPGTRLTVT.

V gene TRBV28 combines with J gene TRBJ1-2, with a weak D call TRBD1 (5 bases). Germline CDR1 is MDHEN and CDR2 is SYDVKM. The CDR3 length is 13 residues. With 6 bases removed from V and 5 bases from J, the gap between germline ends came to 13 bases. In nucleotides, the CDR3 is TGTGCCAGCAGCCTAGGGGTGACATATGGCTACACCTTC. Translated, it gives CASSLGVTYGYTF.

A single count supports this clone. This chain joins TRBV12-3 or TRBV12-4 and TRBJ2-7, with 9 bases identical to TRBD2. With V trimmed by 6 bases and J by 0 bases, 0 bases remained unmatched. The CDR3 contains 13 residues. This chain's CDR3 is CASRRGGSYEQYF. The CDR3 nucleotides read TGTGCCAGCAGGCGGGGGGGCTCCTACGAGCAGTACTTC.

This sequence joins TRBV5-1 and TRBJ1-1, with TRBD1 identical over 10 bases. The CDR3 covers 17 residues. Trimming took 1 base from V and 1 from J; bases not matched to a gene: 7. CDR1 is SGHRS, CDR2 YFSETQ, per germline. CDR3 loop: CASSLSGQGRSNTEAFF. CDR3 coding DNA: TGCGCCAGCAGCTTGTCGGGACAGGGGAGGTCGAACACTGAAGCTTTCTTT. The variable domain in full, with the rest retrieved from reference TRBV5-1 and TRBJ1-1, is KAGVTQTPRYLIKTRGQQVTLSCSPISGHRSVSWYQQTPGQGLQFLFEYFSETQRNKGNFPGRFSGRQFSNSRSEMNVSTLELGDSALYLCASSLSGQGRSNTEAFFGQGTRLTVV.

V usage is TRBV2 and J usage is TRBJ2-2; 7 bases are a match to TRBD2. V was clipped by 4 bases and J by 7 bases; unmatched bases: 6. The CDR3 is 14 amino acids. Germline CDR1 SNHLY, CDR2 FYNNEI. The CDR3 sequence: CASSVAGAVGELFF. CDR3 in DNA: TGTGCCAGCAGTGTTGCGGGAGCGGTCGGGGAGCTGTTTTTT.

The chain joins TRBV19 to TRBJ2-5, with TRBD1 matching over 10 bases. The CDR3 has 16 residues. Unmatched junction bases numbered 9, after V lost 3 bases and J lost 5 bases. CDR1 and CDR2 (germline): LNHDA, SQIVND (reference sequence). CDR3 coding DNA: TGTGCCAGTAGTATTCCCGGGACAGGGGTCTCGGAGACCCAGTACTTC. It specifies CASSIPGTGVSETQYF.

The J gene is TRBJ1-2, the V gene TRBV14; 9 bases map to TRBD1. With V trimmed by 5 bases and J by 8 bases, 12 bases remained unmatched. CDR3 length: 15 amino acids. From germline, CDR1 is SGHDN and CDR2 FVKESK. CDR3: CASSFITDRGYGYTF. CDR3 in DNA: TGTGCCAGCAGCTTCATTACAGACAGGGGGTACGGCTACACCTTC.

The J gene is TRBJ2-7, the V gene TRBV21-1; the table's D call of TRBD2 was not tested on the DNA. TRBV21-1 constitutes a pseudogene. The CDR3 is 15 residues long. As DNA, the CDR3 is TGTGCCAGCAGCATACGGGAAGTCAAAAGCTACGAGCAGTACTTC. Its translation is CASSIREVKSYEQYF.

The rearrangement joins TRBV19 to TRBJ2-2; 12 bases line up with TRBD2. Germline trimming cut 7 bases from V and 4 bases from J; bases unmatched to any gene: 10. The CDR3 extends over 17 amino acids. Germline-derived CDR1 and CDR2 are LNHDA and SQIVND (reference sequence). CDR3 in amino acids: CASTLIKLAGGTGELFF. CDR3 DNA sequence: TGTGCCAGTACCTTAATTAAACTAGCGGGGGGCACCGGGGAGCTGTTTTTT.

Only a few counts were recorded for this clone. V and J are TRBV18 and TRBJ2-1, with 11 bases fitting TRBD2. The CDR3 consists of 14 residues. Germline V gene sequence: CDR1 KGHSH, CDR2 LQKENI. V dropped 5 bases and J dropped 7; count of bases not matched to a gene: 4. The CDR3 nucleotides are TGTGCCAGCTCAGCTACTAGCGGGGGTAATGAGCAGTTCTTC. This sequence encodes CASSATSGGNEQFF.

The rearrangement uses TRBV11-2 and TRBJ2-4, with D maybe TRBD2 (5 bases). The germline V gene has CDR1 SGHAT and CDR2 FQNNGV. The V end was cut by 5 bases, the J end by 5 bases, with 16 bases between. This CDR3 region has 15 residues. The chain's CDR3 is CASSPEAGYENIQYF. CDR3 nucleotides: TGTGCCAGCAGCCCCGAGGCGGGTTATGAAAACATTCAGTACTTC.

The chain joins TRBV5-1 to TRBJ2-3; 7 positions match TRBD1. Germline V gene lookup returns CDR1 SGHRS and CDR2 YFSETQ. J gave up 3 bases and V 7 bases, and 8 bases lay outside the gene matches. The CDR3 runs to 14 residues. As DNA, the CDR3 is TGCGCCAGCCGAAGGATGACAGGGACAGATACGCAGTATTTT. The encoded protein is CASRRMTGTDTQYF. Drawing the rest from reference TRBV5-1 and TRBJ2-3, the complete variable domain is KAGVTQTPRYLIKTRGQQVTLSCSPISGHRSVSWYQQTPGQGLQFLFEYFSETQRNKGNFPGRFSGRQFSNSRSEMNVSTLELGDSALYLCASRRMTGTDTQYFGPGTRLTVL.

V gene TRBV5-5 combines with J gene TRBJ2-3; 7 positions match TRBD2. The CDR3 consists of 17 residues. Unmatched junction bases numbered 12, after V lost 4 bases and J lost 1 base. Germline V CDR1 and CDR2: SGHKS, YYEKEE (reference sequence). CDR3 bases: TGTGCCAGCAGCCCCCCACCAAGCGGGGCGGGCACAGATACGCAGTATTTT. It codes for CASSPPPSGAGTDTQYF.

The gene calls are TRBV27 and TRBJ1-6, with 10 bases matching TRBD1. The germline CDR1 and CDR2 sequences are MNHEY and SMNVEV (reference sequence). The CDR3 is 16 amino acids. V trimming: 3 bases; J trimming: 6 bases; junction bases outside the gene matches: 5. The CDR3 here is CASSFSGDRGNSPLHF. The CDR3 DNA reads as TGTGCCAGCAGTTTCAGCGGGGACAGGGGTAATTCACCCCTCCACTTT.

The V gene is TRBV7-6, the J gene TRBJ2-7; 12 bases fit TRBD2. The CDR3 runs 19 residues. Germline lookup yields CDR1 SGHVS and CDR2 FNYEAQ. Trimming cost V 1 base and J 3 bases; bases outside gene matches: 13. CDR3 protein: CASSLGSTLAGGPIYEQYF. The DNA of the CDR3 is TGTGCCAGCAGCTTAGGGTCGACACTAGCGGGGGGCCCGATCTACGAGCAGTACTTC.

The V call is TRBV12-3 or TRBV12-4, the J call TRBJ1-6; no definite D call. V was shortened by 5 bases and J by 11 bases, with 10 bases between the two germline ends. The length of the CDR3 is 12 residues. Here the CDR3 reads CASSPQLAPLHF. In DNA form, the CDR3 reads TGTGCCAGCAGTCCTCAACTAGCACCCCTCCACTTT.

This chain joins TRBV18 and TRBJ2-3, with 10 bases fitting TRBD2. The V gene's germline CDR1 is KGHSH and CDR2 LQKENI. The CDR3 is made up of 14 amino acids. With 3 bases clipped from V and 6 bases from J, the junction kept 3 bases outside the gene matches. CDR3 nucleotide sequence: TGTGCCAGCTCACCTAGCGGGGGGACGGATACGCAGTATTTT. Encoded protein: CASSPSGGTDTQYF.

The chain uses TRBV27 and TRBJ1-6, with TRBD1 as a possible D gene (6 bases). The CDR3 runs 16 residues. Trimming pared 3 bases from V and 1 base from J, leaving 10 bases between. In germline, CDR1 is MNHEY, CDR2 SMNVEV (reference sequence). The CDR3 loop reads CASSFTGQSYNSPLHF. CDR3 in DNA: TGTGCCAGCAGTTTCACAGGGCAGTCCTATAATTCACCCCTCCACTTT.

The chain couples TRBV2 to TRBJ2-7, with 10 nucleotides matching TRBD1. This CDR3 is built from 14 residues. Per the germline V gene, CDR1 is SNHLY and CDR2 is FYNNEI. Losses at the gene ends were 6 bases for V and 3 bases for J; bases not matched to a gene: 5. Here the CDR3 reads CASRSGQGIYEQYF. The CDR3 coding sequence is TGTGCCAGCAGGTCGGGACAGGGGATCTACGAGCAGTACTTC.

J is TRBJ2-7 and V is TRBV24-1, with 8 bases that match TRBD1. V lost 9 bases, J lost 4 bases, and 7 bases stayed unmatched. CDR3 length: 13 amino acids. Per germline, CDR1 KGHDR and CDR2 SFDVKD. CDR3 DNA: TGTGCCACCTCCGGGACAGGAGGTTACGAGCAGTACTTC. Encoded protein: CATSGTGGYEQYF.

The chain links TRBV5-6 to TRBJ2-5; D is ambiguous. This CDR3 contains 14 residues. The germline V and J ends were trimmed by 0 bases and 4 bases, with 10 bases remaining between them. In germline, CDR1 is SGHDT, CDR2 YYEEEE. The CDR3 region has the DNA TGTGCCAGCAGCTTGGGGGCAGCAGGAGAGACCCAGTACTTC. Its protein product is CASSLGAAGETQYF.

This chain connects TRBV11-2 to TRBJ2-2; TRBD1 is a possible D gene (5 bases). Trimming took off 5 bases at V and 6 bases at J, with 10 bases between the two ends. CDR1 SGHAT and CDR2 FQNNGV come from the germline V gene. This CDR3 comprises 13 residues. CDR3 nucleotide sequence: TGTGCCAGCAGCCCCAGGGCACCCGGGGAGCTGTTTTTT. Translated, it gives CASSPRAPGELFF.

The CDR3 region has the DNA TGTGCCAGCAGTGAACTTTCAGGGGGCGCGTTTGGAAACACCATATATTTT. Translated: CASSELSGGAFGNTIYF. V gene TRBV6-1 combines with J gene TRBJ1-3; TRBD1 agrees at 8 bases. Per the germline V gene, CDR1 is MNHNS and CDR2 is SASEGT. Trimming removed 2 bases from V and 3 bases from J; junction bases left unmatched: 9. This CDR3 region has 17 residues.

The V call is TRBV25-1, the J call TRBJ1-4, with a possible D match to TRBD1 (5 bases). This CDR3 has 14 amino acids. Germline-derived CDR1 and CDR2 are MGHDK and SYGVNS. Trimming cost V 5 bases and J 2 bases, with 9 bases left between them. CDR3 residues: CASSLTATNEKLFF. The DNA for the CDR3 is TGTGCCAGCAGTCTGACAGCGACTAATGAAAAACTGTTTTTT.